These T cell receptor beta chains were read from a single sample in a study of shared clonotypes between healthy human individuals. Only in-frame clones appear in the TCRdb table, and some are missing; sequencing was by immunoSEQ multiplex PCR. The sample lists under 2,000,000 clones, about 95% occurring once. Sequenced material: naive CD8+ T cells sorted from blood. The receptors derive from a man younger than 35 in good health. Each CDR3 is given with its conserved first and last residue. A D gene is named only where the DNA matches it firmly. Clone size is shown for a subset of rows, as once, few, many or a class of expanded clone.

V: TRBV13
D: NA
size: NA
J: TRBJ2-7
CDR3: CASSLATSYSYEQYF
DNA: TGTGCCAGCAGCTTAGCGACTTCCTACTCCTACGAGCAGTACTTC

V: TRBV27
D: TRBD1
size: NA
J: TRBJ1-5
CDR3: CASSRGQEQPQHF
DNA: TGTGCCAGCAGCCGAGGACAGGAACAGCCCCAGCATTTT

V: TRBV7-9
D: NA
size: NA
J: TRBJ2-7
CDR3: CASSFKRGFDSYEQYF
DNA: TGTGCCAGCAGCTTCAAAAGGGGTTTCGACTCCTACGAGCAGTACTTC

V: TRBV27
D: NA
size: NA
J: TRBJ1-2
CDR3: CASSPYRPQEWGYTF
DNA: TGTGCCAGCAGCCCTTATCGGCCTCAGGAATGGGGCTACACCTTC

V: TRBV4-1
D: TRBD1
size: NA
J: TRBJ2-2
CDR3: CASSQAGTGGTGELFF
DNA: TGCGCCAGCAGCCAAGCCGGGACAGGAGGCACCGGGGAGCTGTTTTTT

V: TRBV2
D: NA
size: NA
J: TRBJ1-1
CDR3: CASSGGSLNTEAFF
DNA: TGTGCCAGCAGTGGAGGCAGCTTGAACACTGAAGCTTTCTTT

V: TRBV29-1
D: NA
size: once
J: TRBJ2-7
CDR3: CSGTGQGYEQYF
DNA: TGCAGCGGAACGGGACAAGGCTACGAGCAGTACTTC

V: TRBV11-1
D: TRBD1
size: NA
J: TRBJ2-4
CDR3: CASSSPIPGQGTAKNIQYF
DNA: TGTGCCAGCAGCTCCCCAATTCCGGGACAGGGGACAGCCAAAAACATTCAGTACTTC

V: TRBV5-1
D: NA
size: once
J: TRBJ1-1
CDR3: CASSYGTYTEAFF
DNA: TGCGCCAGCAGCTACGGGACTTACACTGAAGCTTTCTTT

V: TRBV9
D: NA
size: NA
J: TRBJ2-2
CDR3: CASSESNTGELFF
DNA: TGTGCCAGCAGCGAATCGAACACCGGGGAGCTGTTTTTT

V: TRBV27
D: NA
size: NA
J: TRBJ2-1
CDR3: CASSQGNEQFF
DNA: TGTGCCAGCAGCCAAGGCAATGAGCAGTTCTTC

V: TRBV11-1
D: NA
size: NA
J: TRBJ2-3
CDR3: CASSLYPVPDTQYF
DNA: TGTGCCAGCAGCTTATACCCAGTACCAGATACGCAGTATTTT

V: TRBV27
D: TRBD2
size: NA
J: TRBJ2-5
CDR3: CASSFAGGFQETQYF
DNA: TGTGCCAGCAGTTTCGCGGGGGGCTTCCAAGAGACCCAGTACTTC

V: TRBV5-1
D: NA
size: NA
J: TRBJ1-1
CDR3: CASSFNREEAFF
DNA: TGCGCCAGCAGCTTCAACAGGGAGGAAGCTTTCTTT

V: TRBV4-1
D: NA
size: NA
J: TRBJ2-5
CDR3: CASSRLGLETQYF
DNA: TGCGCCAGCAGCCGCCTCGGGTTAGAGACCCAGTACTTC

V: TRBV6-6
D: TRBD1
size: NA
J: TRBJ1-1
CDR3: CASSLSTGGYTEAFF
DNA: TGTGCCAGCAGTCTATCGACAGGGGGCTACACTGAAGCTTTCTTT

V: TRBV5-8
D: NA
size: NA
J: TRBJ1-2
CDR3: CASRAYSEFNYGYTF
DNA: TGTGCCAGCAGAGCCTACAGTGAATTTAACTATGGCTACACCTTC

V: TRBV11-2
D: NA
size: NA
J: TRBJ2-1
CDR3: CASSLTYEQFF
DNA: TGTGCCAGCAGCTTAACTTATGAGCAGTTCTTC

V: TRBV4-1
D: NA
size: NA
J: TRBJ1-5
CDR3: CASSQEGVSNQPQHF
DNA: TGCGCCAGCAGCCAAGAAGGAGTAAGCAATCAGCCCCAGCATTTT

V: TRBV25-1
D: NA
size: NA
J: TRBJ2-2
CDR3: CASSEFMENTGELFF
DNA: TGTGCCAGCAGTGAGTTTATGGAGAACACCGGGGAGCTGTTTTTT

V: TRBV5-4
D: NA
size: NA
J: TRBJ2-7
CDR3: CASSWDRTYEQYF
DNA: TGTGCCAGCAGCTGGGACCGAACCTACGAGCAGTACTTC

V: TRBV29-1
D: NA
size: once
J: TRBJ1-1
CDR3: CSVGNTEAFF
DNA: TGCAGCGTTGGAAACACTGAAGCTTTCTTT

V: TRBV2
D: NA
size: few
J: TRBJ2-7
CDR3: CASRGGYEQYF
DNA: TGTGCCAGCAGGGGGGGCTACGAGCAGTACTTC

V: TRBV7-2
D: TRBD1
size: NA
J: TRBJ2-7
CDR3: CASSLDRGYEQYF
DNA: TGTGCCAGCAGCCTGGACAGGGGTTACGAGCAGTACTTC

V: TRBV5-4
D: NA
size: NA
J: TRBJ1-1
CDR3: CASSLVPHPNTEAFF
DNA: TGTGCCAGCAGCTTGGTTCCCCATCCGAACACTGAAGCTTTCTTT

V: TRBV9
D: NA
size: once
J: TRBJ1-5
CDR3: CASSVGSGNQPQHF
DNA: TGTGCCAGCAGCGTAGGGTCGGGCAATCAGCCCCAGCATTTT

V: TRBV7-9
D: NA
size: NA
J: TRBJ2-2
CDR3: CASSPWDTGELFF
DNA: TGTGCCAGCAGCCCTTGGGACACCGGGGAGCTGTTTTTT

V: TRBV6-6
D: NA
size: NA
J: TRBJ2-7
CDR3: CASSYSPSRTYEQYF
DNA: TGTGCCAGCAGTTACTCTCCGTCCCGTACCTACGAGCAGTACTTC

V: TRBV7-8
D: NA
size: NA
J: TRBJ2-7
CDR3: CASSLVRGYEWHF
DNA: TGTGCCAGCAGCTTAGTGAGGGGATACGAGTGGCACTTC

V: TRBV11-2
D: NA
size: NA
J: TRBJ2-2
CDR3: CASSLSGGWDTGELFF
DNA: TGTGCCAGCAGCTTAAGCGGCGGGTGGGACACCGGGGAGCTGTTTTTT

V: TRBV15
D: NA
size: NA
J: TRBJ1-5
CDR3: CATSRDIGSGINQPQHF
DNA: TGTGCCACCAGCAGAGATATAGGGTCCGGTATCAATCAGCCCCAGCATTTT

V: TRBV10-1
D: TRBD1
size: NA
J: TRBJ1-6
CDR3: CASSVTTGWVGRTLHF
DNA: TGCGCCAGCAGTGTTACGACAGGGTGGGTAGGAAGGACCCTCCACTTT

V: TRBV2
D: TRBD2
size: NA
J: TRBJ2-6
CDR3: CASTRGLAGVNGANVLTF
DNA: TGTGCCAGCACCCGAGGACTAGCGGGAGTTAACGGGGCCAACGTCCTGACTTTC

V: TRBV4-3
D: NA
size: NA
J: TRBJ1-5
CDR3: CASSQSPNQPQHF
DNA: TGCGCCAGCAGCCAATCCCCAAATCAGCCCCAGCATTTT

V: TRBV5-3
D: TRBD1
size: NA
J: TRBJ1-2
CDR3: CARSLARGRYGYTF
DNA: TGTGCCAGAAGCTTGGCCAGGGGGAGGTATGGCTACACCTTC

V: TRBV27
D: TRBD2
size: NA
J: TRBJ2-3
CDR3: CASGTSGGATDTQYF
DNA: TGTGCCAGCGGGACTAGCGGGGGGGCTACAGATACGCAGTATTTT

V: TRBV28
D: NA
size: few
J: TRBJ2-2
CDR3: CASSLDTGELFF
DNA: TGTGCCAGCAGTTTAGACACCGGGGAGCTGTTTTTT

V: TRBV7-9
D: NA
size: once
J: TRBJ1-1
CDR3: CASSLVDTNTEAFF
DNA: TGTGCCAGCAGCTTAGTCGACACGAACACTGAAGCTTTCTTT

V: TRBV7-9
D: TRBD2
size: NA
J: TRBJ2-5
CDR3: CASSLTERGAQETQYF
DNA: TGTGCCAGCAGCTTAACGGAGCGGGGGGCGCAAGAGACCCAGTACTTC

V: TRBV5-1
D: NA
size: once
J: TRBJ2-1
CDR3: CASSLSPGSSYNEQFF
DNA: TGCGCCAGCAGCTTGTCCCCGGGAAGCTCCTACAATGAGCAGTTCTTC

V: TRBV7-8
D: NA
size: NA
J: TRBJ2-5
CDR3: CASSLAGWGQETQYF
DNA: TGTGCCAGCAGCTTAGCCGGGTGGGGCCAAGAGACCCAGTACTTC

V: TRBV4-1
D: NA
size: NA
J: TRBJ2-7
CDR3: CASSQRDFTGAYEQYF
DNA: TGCGCCAGCAGCCAGAGGGATTTTACGGGGGCCTACGAGCAGTACTTC

V: TRBV7-6
D: NA
size: once
J: TRBJ2-7
CDR3: CASSLAREVGEQYF
DNA: TGTGCCAGCAGCTTAGCTAGGGAGGTCGGCGAGCAGTACTTC

V: TRBV2
D: NA
size: NA
J: TRBJ2-5
CDR3: CASSEWGRVGQETQYF
DNA: TGTGCCAGCAGTGAATGGGGCAGGGTGGGGCAAGAGACCCAGTACTTC

V: TRBV7-2
D: NA
size: NA
J: TRBJ1-5
CDR3: CASSFLPLSNQPQHF
DNA: TGTGCCAGCAGCTTTCTACCGCTTAGCAATCAGCCCCAGCATTTT

V: TRBV7-2
D: TRBD1
size: NA
J: TRBJ2-1
CDR3: CASSPTGASYNEQFF
DNA: TGTGCCAGCAGCCCGACAGGGGCCTCCTACAATGAGCAGTTCTTC

V: TRBV7-6
D: TRBD2
size: NA
J: TRBJ2-1
CDR3: CATSLAGENYNEQFF
DNA: TGTGCCACCTCACTAGCGGGAGAAAACTACAATGAGCAGTTCTTC

V: TRBV4-1
D: NA
size: NA
J: TRBJ2-7
CDR3: CASSQDPRGDNEQYF
DNA: TGCGCCAGCAGCCAAGATCCCCGAGGCGATAACGAGCAGTACTTC

V: TRBV7-7
D: NA
size: NA
J: TRBJ2-7
CDR3: CASSLFDRPYEQYF
DNA: TGTGCTAGCAGCTTATTTGACAGGCCCTACGAGCAGTACTTC

V: TRBV7-9
D: NA
size: few
J: TRBJ1-2
CDR3: CASSPVGDYYGYTF
DNA: TGTGCCAGCAGCCCGGTAGGGGACTACTATGGCTACACCTTC

V: TRBV9
D: NA
size: NA
J: TRBJ1-5
CDR3: CASSPHRGPNQPQHF
DNA: TGTGCCAGCAGCCCCCACCGGGGACCCAATCAGCCCCAGCATTTT